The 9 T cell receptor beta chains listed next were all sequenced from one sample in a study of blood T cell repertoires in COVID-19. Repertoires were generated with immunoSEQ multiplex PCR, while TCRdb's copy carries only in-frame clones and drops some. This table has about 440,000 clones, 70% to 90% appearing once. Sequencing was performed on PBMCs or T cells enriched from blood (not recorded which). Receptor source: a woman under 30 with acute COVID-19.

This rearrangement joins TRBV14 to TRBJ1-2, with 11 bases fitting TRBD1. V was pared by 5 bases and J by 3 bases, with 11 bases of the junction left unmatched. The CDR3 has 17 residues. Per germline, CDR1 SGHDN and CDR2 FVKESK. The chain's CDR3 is CASSSRDRGFRYYGYTF. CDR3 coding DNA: TGTGCCAGCAGCTCCCGGGACAGGGGGTTCAGGTACTATGGCTACACCTTC.

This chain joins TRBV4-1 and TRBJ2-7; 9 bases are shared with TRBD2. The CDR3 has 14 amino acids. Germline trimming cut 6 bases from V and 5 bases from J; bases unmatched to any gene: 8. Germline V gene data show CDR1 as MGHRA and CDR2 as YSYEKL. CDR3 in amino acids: CASSLLAGINEQYF. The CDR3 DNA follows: TGCGCCAGCAGTCTTCTAGCGGGAATCAACGAGCAGTACTTC.

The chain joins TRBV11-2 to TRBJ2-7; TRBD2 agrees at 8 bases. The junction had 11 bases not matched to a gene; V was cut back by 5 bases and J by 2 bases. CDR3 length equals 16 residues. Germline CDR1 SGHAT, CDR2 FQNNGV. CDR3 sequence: CASSVTGGSITYEQYF. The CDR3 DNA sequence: TGTGCCAGCAGCGTAACGGGAGGGTCCATAACCTACGAGCAGTACTTC.

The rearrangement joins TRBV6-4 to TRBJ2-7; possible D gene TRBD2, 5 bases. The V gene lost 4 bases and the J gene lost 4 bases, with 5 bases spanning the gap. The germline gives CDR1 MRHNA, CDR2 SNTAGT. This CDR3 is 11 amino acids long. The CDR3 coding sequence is TGTGCCAGCAGTGGAGGGTACGAGCAGTACTTC. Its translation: CASSGGYEQYF.

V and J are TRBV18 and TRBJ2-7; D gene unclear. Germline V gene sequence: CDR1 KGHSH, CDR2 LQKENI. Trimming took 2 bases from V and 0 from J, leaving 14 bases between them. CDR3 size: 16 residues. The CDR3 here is CASSPSMGASSYEQYF. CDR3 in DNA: TGTGCCAGCTCACCATCTATGGGCGCAAGCTCCTACGAGCAGTACTTC.

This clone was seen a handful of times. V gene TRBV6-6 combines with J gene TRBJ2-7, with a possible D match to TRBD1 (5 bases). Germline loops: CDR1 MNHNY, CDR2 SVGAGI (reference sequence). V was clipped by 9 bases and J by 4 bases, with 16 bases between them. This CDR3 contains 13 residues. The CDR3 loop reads CASQRQPNYEQYF. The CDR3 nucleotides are TGTGCCAGTCAAAGACAGCCTAATTACGAGCAGTACTTC.

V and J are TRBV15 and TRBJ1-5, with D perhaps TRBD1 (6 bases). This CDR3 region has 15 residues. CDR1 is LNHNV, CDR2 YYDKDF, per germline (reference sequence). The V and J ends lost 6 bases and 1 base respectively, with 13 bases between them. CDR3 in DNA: TGTGCCACCAGTCAGGGGTATGGGAGCAATCAGCCCCAGCATTTT. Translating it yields CATSQGYGSNQPQHF.

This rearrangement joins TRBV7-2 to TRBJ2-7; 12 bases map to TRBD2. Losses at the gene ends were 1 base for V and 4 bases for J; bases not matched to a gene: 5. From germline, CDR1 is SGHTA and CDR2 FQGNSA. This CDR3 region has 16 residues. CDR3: CASSLDASGGGYEQYF. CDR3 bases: TGTGCCAGCAGCTTAGATGCTAGCGGGGGGGGATACGAGCAGTACTTC.

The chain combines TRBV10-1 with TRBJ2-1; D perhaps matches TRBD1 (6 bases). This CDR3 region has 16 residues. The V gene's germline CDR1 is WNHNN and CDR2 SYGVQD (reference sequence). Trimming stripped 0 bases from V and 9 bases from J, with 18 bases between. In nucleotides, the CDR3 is TGCGCCAGCAGTGAGTCGAAACAGGGTATTTTGGGTGAGCAGTTCTTC. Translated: CASSESKQGILGEQFF.